This TCR beta chain was identified in a study of identical twins. Regarding the study as a whole: Fewer insertions marked abundant cord blood beta clonotypes; young adult naive trended weakly, memory not at all.

Unique molecular identifiers were in the cDNA, with template-switch universal primer binding. TCRdb analysed the 5' RACE reads with MiXCR anew, one entry per CDR3 protein. Here the sample spans fewer than 250,000 distinct CDR3 sequences, roughly 15% being singletons. Points on this clonotype: Its antigen is as yet unknown.

V was trimmed by 0 bases and J by 3 bases, leaving 10 bases between them. CDR1 SGDLS and CDR2 YYNGEE come from the germline V gene. CDR3 length: 14 amino acids. These data were likewise used in another study, on T cells expressing NK-cell markers. That work contributes: For five or six donors, the dominant NKG2C+ clonotypes made up roughly 1.0-7.0% of their CD8+ T cells.

The clonotype was recovered from a young woman in good health. Input material: CD8+ T cells sorted from blood. The chain couples TRBV9 to TRBJ2-7; D tentatively fits TRBD1 or TRBD2 (6 bases each). The CDR3: CASSVGGANYEQYF. The CDR3 nucleotides are TGTGCCAGCAGCGTAGGGGGGGCGAACTACGAGCAGTACTTC.